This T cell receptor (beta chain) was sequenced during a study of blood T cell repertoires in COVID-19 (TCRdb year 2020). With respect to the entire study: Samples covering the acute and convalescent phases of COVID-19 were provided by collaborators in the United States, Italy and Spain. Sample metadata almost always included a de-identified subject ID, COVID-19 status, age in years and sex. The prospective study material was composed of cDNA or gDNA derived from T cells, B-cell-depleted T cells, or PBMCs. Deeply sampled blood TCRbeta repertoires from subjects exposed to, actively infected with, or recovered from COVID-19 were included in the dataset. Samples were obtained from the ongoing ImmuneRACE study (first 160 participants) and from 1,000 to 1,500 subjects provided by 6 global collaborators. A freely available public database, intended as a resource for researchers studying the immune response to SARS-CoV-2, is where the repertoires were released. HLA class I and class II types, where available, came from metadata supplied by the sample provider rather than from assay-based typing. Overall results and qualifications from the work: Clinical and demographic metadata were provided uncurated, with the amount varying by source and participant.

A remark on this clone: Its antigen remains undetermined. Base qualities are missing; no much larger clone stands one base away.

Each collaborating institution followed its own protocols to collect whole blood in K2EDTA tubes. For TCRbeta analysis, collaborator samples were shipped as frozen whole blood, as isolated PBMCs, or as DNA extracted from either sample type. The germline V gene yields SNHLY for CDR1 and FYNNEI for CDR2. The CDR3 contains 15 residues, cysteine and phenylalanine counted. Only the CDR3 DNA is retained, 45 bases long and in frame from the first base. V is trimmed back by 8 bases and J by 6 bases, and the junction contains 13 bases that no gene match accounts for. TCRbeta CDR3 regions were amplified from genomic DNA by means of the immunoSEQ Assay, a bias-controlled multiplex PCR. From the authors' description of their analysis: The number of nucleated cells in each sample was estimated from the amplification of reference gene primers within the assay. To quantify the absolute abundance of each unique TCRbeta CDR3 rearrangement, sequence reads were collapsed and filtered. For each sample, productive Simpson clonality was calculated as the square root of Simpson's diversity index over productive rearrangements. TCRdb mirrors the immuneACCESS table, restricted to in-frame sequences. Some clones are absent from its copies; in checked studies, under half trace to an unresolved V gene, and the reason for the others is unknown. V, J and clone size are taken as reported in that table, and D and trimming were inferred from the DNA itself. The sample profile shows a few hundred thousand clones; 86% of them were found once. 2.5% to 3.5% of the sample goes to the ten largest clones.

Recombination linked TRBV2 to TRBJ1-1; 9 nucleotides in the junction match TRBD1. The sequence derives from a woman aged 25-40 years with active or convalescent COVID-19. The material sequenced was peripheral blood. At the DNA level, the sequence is TGTGCCAGCCGTGTGGGGGACAGGGTTGTTTCTGAAGCTTTCTTT. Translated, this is CASRVGDRVVSEAFF.